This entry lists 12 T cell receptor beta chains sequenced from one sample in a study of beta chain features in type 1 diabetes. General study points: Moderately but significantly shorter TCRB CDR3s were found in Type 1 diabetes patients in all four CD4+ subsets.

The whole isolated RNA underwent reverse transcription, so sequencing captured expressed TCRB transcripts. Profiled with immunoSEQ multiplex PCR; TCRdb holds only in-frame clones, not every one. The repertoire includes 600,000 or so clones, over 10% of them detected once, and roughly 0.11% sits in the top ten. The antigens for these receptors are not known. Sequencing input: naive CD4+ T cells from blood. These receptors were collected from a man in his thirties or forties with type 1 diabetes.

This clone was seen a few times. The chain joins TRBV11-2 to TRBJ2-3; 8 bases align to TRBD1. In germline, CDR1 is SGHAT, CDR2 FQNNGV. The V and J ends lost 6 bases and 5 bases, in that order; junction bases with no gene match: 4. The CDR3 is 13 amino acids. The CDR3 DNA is TGTGCCAGCAGGCAGGGGGCAGGAGATACGCAGTATTTT. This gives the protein CASRQGAGDTQYF.

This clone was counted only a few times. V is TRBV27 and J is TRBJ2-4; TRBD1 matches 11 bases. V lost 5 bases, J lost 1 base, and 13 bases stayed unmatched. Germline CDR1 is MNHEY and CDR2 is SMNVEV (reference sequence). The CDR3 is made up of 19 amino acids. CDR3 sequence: CASSPTPGQGALAKNIQYF. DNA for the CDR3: TGTGCCAGCAGTCCGACACCAGGACAGGGGGCTTTGGCCAAAAACATTCAGTACTTC.

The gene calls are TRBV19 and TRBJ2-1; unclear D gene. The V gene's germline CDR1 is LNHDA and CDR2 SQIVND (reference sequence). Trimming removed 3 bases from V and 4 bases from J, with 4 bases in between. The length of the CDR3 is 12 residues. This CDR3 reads CASSIQYNEQFF. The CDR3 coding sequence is TGTGCCAGTAGTATCCAGTACAATGAGCAGTTCTTC.

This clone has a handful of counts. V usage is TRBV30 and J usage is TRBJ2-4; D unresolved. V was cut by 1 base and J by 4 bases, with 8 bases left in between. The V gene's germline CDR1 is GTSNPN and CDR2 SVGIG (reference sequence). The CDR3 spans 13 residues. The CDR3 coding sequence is TGTGCCTGGAGTGATGACACGAAAAACATTCAGTACTTC. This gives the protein CAWSDDTKNIQYF.

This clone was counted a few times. The CDR3 sequence: CAWSPGQAFRYGYTF. The CDR3 region has the DNA TGTGCCTGGAGTCCGGGACAGGCTTTCCGCTATGGCTACACCTTC. The rearrangement joins TRBV30 to TRBJ1-2, with 8 bases that match TRBD1. Per germline, CDR1 GTSNPN and CDR2 SVGIG (reference sequence). This CDR3 is built from 15 residues. V lost 2 bases and J lost 4; bases outside the gene matches: 9. Together with reference TRBV30 and TRBJ1-2, the CDR3 gives the full variable domain: SQTIHQWPATLVQPVGSPLSLECTVEGTSNPNLYWYRQAAGRGLQLLFYSVGIGQISSEVPQNLSASRPQDRQFILSSKKLLLSDSGFYLCAWSPGQAFRYGYTFGSGTRLTVV.

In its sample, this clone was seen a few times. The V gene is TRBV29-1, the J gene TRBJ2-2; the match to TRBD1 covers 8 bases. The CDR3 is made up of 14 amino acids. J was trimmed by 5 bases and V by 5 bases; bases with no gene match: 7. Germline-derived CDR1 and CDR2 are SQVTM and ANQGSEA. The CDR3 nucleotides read TGCAGCGTTAGGACAGGGAGCAGGACCGGGGAGCTGTTTTTT. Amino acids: CSVRTGSRTGELFF.

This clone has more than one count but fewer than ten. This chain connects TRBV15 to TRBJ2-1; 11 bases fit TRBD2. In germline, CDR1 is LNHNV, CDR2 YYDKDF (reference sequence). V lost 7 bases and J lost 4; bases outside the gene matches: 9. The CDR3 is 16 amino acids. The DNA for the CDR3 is TGTGCCACCACGCTTTCTGTAGCGGGGGGGTACAATGAGCAGTTCTTC. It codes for CATTLSVAGGYNEQFF.

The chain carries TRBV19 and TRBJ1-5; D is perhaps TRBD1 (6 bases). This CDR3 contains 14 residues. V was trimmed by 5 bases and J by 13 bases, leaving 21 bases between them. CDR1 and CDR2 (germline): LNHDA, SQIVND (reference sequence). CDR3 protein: CASSPPGGKGAQHF. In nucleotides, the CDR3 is TGTGCCAGTAGTCCTCCCGGGGGCAAGGGAGCACAGCATTTT. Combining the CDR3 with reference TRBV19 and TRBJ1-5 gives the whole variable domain DGGITQSPKYLFRKEGQNVTLSCEQNLNHDAMYWYRQDPGQGLRLIYYSQIVNDFQKGDIAEGYSVSREKKESFPLTVTSAQKNPTAFYLCASSPPGGKGAQHFGDGTRLSIL.

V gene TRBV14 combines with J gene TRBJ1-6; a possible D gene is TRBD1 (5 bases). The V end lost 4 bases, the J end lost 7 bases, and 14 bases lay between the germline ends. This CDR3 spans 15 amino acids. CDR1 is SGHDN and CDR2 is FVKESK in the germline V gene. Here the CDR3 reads CASSLVATANSPLHF. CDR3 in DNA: TGTGCCAGCAGCCTCGTGGCGACAGCCAATTCACCCCTCCACTTT.

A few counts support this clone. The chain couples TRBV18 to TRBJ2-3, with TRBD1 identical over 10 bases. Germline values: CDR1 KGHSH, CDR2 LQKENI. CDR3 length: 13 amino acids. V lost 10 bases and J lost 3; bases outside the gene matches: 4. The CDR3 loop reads CAIRGQGTDTQYF. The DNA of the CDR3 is TGTGCCATCCGGGGACAGGGGACAGATACGCAGTATTTT.

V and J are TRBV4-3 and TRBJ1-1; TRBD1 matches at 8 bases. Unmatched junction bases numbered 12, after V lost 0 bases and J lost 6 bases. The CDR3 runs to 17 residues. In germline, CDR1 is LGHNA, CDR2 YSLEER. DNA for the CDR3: TGCGCCAGCAGCCAAGACAGGACAGGGACCTCCGGCGCTGAAGCTTTCTTT. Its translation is CASSQDRTGTSGAEAFF.

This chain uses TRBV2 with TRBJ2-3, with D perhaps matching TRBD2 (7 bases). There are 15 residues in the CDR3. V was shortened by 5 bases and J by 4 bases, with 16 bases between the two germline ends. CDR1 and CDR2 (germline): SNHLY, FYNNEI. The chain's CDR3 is CASSKQGAGADTQYF. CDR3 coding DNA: TGTGCCAGCAGTAAACAGGGCGCGGGGGCAGATACGCAGTATTTT.